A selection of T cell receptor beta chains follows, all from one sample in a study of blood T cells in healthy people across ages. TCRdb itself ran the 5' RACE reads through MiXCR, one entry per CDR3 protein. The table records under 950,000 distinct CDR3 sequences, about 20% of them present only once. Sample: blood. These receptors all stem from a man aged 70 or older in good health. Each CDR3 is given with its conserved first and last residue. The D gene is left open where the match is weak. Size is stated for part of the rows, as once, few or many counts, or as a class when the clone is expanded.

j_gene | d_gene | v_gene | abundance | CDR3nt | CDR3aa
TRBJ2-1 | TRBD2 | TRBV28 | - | TGTGCCAGCAGTTTAGCATGGGCGGGAGGCTCCTACAATGAGCAGTTCTTC | CASSLAWAGGSYNEQFF
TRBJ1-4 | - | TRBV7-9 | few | TGTGCCAGCAGCCTAGAGGGTCGACCCGAGGAAAAACTGTTTTTT | CASSLEGRPEEKLFF
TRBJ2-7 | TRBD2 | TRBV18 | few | TGTGCCAGCTCGCCTCAGGCTAGCGGGGGAAAAGCGAAGAACGAGCAGTACTTC | CASSPQASGGKAKNEQYF
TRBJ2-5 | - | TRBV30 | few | TGTGCCTGGAGCCCCCTGGGCGACCAAGAGACCCAGTACTTC | CAWSPLGDQETQYF
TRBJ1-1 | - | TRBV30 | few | TGTGCCTGGAGTGAGGGGTATAACACTGAAGCTTTCTTT | CAWSEGYNTEAFF
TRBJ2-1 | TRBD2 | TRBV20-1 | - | TGCAGTGCTAGAGTTGGTAGCGGGAGGGCGTCCTACAATGAGCAGTTCTTC | CSARVGSGRASYNEQFF
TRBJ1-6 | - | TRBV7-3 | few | TGTGCCAGCAGCGCCCGGGGCTCGGGGAATAATTCACCCCTCCACTTT | CASSARGSGNNSPLHF
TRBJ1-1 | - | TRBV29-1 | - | TGCAGCGTTGTATTGGAGAACACTGAAGCTTTCTTT | CSVVLENTEAFF
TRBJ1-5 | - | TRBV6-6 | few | TGTGCCAGCGGATTCGATCAGCCCCAGCATTTT | CASGFDQPQHF
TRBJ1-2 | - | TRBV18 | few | TGTGCCAGCTCGTTACAGGGAACCGGCAACTATGGCTACACCTTC | CASSLQGTGNYGYTF
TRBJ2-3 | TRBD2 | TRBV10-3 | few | TGTGCCATCAGGAAACCGGGACTAGAGGGTACAGATACGCAGTATTTT | CAIRKPGLEGTDTQYF
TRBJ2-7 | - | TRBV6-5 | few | TGTGCCAGCAGTTCCGAGCGAGAGCAGTACTTC | CASSSEREQYF
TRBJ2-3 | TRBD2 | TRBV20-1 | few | TGCAGTGCCCTCGGACTAGCGGGAACCACAGATACGCAGTATTTT | CSALGLAGTTDTQYF
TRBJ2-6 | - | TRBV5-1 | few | TGCGCCAGTAGCTCGGGACATACTGGGGCCAACGTCCTGACTTTC | CASSSGHTGANVLTF
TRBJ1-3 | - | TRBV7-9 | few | TGTGCCAGCAGCTTAGCGAAGGTCGGCAGGCCCTCTGGAAACACCATATATTTT | CASSLAKVGRPSGNTIYF
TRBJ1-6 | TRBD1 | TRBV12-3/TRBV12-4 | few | TGTGCCAGCAGCCAACAGGGGGAGATTTCACCCCTCCACTTT | CASSQQGEISPLHF
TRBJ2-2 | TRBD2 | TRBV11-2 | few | TGTGCCAGCAGCCATCTAGCGGGGGGGCCCGGGGAGCTGTTTTTT | CASSHLAGGPGELFF
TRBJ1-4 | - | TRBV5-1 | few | TGCGCCAGCAGCTCGGGCCTGGTTGAAAAACTGTTTTTT | CASSSGLVEKLFF
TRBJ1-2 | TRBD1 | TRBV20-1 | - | TGCAGTGCAGGGACAGGGAACGGCTACACCTTC | CSAGTGNGYTF
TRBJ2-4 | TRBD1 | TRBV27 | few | TGTGCCAGCAGACGGACAGGGGGGGACATTCAGTACTTC | CASRRTGGDIQYF
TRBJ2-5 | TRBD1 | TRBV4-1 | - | TGCGCCAGCAGCCCGCAGGGGGCGGTCGTGGAGACCCAGTACTTC | CASSPQGAVVETQYF
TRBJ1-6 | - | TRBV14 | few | TGTGCCAGCAGCCCGTGGTCTAATTCACCCCTCCACTTT | CASSPWSNSPLHF
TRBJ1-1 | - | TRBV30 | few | TGTGCCTGGAGTGTTAGGATCAACACTGAAGCTTTCTTT | CAWSVRINTEAFF
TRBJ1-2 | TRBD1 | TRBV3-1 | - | TGTGCCAGCAGCCCCCGGGGGACAGGCCCCGGCTACACCTTC | CASSPRGTGPGYTF
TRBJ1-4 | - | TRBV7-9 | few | TGTGCCAGCAGCTCCCGGGAAGGGGGTGCTAATGAAAAACTGTTTTTT | CASSSREGGANEKLFF
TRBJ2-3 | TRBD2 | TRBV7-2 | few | TGTGCCAGCAGCTCCGCTAGCGGGAGCTGGACAGATACGCAGTATTTT | CASSSASGSWTDTQYF
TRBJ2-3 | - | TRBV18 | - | TGTGCCAGCTCACCAGACATGAGAGATGCGCAGTATTTT | CASSPDMRDAQYF
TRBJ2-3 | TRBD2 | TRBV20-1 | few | TGCAGTGCTAGAGCAACGTCGCGGGAGGGCCAATATACGCAGTATTTT | CSARATSREGQYTQYF
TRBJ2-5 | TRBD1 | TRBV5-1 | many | TGCGCCAGCAGCGTACAGGGGCAAGAGACCCAGTACTTC | CASSVQGQETQYF
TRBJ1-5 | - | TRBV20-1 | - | TGCAGTGCTAATCCCAGGGGAGAAAACGATCAGCCCCAGCATTTT | CSANPRGENDQPQHF
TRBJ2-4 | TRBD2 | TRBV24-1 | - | TGTGCCGCCAGTGCGGGGGACGCGGGCAAAAACATTCAGTACTTC | CAASAGDAGKNIQYF
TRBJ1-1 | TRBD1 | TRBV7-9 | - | TGTGCCAGCAGACCATCAGGGGGCATCGCCGAAGCTTTCTTT | CASRPSGGIAEAFF
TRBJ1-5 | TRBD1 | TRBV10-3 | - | TGTGCCATCAGTGAGTCCGGACAGGGCGGTCAGCCCCAGCATTTT | CAISESGQGGQPQHF